This T cell receptor beta chain stems from a study of OX40 agonist ivuxolimab in advanced cancers. The study, taken as a whole, reports: Expanded clones were, on average, more numerous among CD8+ T cells than CD4+. Among patients with partial responses at 0.1-3.0 mg/kg, clonal expansion was among the lowest.

A word on this clone: Its target is not known.

The protocol was immunoSEQ multiplex PCR, while the TCRdb copy is restricted to in-frame clones and leaves out a portion. Of almost 90,000 clones in the sample, approximately 91% were seen once. CDR3 length: 14 residues. The germline V gene has CDR1 MDHEN and CDR2 SYDVKM. The trim removed 8 bases at V and 4 bases at J, leaving 11 bases unmatched. This clonotype was obtained from an adult with an advanced solid tumor such as melanoma, head and neck, liver or kidney cancer. The chain couples TRBV28 to TRBJ2-7, with TRBD1 matching over 7 bases. The specimen comprised CD4+ or CD8+ T cells sorted from blood, sampled in a trial of the OX40 agonist ivuxolimab. In DNA form, the CDR3 reads TGTGCCAGCCTCCCCCGGGGACAGAATTACGAGCAGTACTTC. Encoded protein: CASLPRGQNYEQYF.